This entry lists 3 T cell receptor beta chains sequenced from one sample in a study of blood T cell repertoires in COVID-19. TCRdb's copy holds only in-frame clones and misses some; the assay was immunoSEQ multiplex PCR. This sample yields hundreds of thousands of clones, of which 89% are seen a single time; about 9.4% belongs to the top ten. The sample comprised PBMCs or T cells enriched from blood (not recorded which). These receptors all come from a woman aged 25 to 45 who had recovered from COVID-19.

The chain carries TRBV4-2 and TRBJ2-1; D remains unclear. This CDR3 spans 16 amino acids. CDR1 and CDR2 (germline): LGHNA, YNFKEQ. Trimming removed 0 bases at V and 8 bases at J, with 17 bases between. The CDR3 sequence is CASSQDSGFARDEQFF. Written as DNA, the CDR3 is TGTGCCAGCAGCCAAGATTCCGGATTCGCCCGGGATGAGCAGTTCTTC.

CDR3 DNA sequence: TGTGCCAGCAGCTTAGTCGGGTATAGCAATCAGCCCCAGCATTTT. Its protein product is CASSLVGYSNQPQHF. V usage is TRBV7-2 and J usage is TRBJ1-5; D gene uncertain. This CDR3 spans 15 amino acids. Germline CDR1 SGHTA, CDR2 FQGNSA. Trimming removed 1 base at V and 0 bases at J, with 7 bases between. Full variable domain (remainder filled in from reference TRBV7-2 and TRBJ1-5): GAGVSQSPSNKVTEKGKDVELRCDPISGHTALYWYRQSLGQGLEFLIYFQGNSAPDKSGLPSDRFSAERTGGSVSTLTIQRTQQEDSAVYLCASSLVGYSNQPQHFGDGTRLSIL.

This chain connects TRBV10-3 to TRBJ1-1; D not resolved. V lost 0 bases to trimming and J lost 0 bases, with 11 bases between them. The CDR3 loop spans 16 amino acids. CDR1 and CDR2 from the germline V gene are ENHRY and SYGVKD. CDR3 loop: CAISESIWRMNTEAFF. DNA of the CDR3: TGTGCCATCAGTGAGTCGATTTGGCGGATGAACACTGAAGCTTTCTTT.